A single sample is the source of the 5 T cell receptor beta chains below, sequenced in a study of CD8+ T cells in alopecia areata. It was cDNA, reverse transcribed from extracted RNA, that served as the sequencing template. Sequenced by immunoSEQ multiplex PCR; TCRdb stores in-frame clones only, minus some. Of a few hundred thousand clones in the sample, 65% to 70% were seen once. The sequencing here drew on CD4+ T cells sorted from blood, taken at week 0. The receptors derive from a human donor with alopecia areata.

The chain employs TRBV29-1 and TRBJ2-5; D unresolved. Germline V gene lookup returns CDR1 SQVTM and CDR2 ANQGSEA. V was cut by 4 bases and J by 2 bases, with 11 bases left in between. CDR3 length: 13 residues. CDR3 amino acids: CSVAKDPQETQYF. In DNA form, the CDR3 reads TGCAGCGTTGCAAAAGATCCACAAGAGACCCAGTACTTC.

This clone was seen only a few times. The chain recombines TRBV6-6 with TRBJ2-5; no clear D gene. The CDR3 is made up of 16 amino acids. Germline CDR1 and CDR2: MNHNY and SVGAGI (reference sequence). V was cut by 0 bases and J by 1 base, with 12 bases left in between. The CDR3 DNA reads TGTGCCAGCAGTTACTCGCTATTGGCAACCCAAGAGACCCAGTACTTC. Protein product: CASSYSLLATQETQYF.

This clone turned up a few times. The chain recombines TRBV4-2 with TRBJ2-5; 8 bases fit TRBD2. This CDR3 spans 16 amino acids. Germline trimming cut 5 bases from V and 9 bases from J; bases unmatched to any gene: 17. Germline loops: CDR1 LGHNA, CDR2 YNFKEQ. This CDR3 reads CASSSSGTRSGGSQYF. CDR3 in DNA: TGTGCCAGCAGCTCCTCCGGGACAAGGTCGGGAGGGTCCCAGTACTTC.

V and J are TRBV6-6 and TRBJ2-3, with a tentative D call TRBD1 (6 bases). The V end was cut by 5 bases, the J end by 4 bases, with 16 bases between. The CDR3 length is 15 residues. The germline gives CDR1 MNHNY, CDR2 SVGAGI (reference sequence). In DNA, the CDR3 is TGTGCCAGCAGTCGGACAGAAGCGGTCGCAGATACGCAGTATTTT. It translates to CASSRTEAVADTQYF.

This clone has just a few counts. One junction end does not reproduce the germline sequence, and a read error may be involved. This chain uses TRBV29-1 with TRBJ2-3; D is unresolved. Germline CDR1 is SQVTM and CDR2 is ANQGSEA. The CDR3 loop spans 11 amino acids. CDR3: CSIDPQDTQYF. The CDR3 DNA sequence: TGCAGCATTGACCCCCAAGATACGCAGTATTTT.